The present TCR beta chain was sequenced within a study of blood T cell repertoires in COVID-19. On the study more broadly: Sample material is recorded as cDNA or gDNA derived from T cells, B-cell-depleted T cells, or PBMCs.

The CDR3 spans 13 residues. The V segment lost 10 bases and the J segment 7 bases; nucleotides outside the gene matches: 9. TCRdb keeps only in-frame clones here, not all; method: immunoSEQ multiplex PCR. The sample has about 280,000 clones, about 85% seen once. The receptor was derived from a human donor in a cohort sampled during active COVID-19. Sequencing was carried out using peripheral blood. The J gene is TRBJ1-5, the V gene TRBV12-3 or TRBV12-4; 8 nucleotides align to TRBD1. The CDR3 loop reads CATGTGGGQPQHF. Here the CDR3 DNA reads TGTGCCACCGGAACAGGGGGGGGACAGCCCCAGCATTTT.